Reported below is one TCR beta chain. The antigen is undetermined. Treatment defined: approximately 9-day PBMC culture with coronavirus spike peptide pools or control peptides (ViraFEST assay). Once peptide pools had expanded antigen-specific T cells, ViraFEST sequenced TCRs. Scientists separated out CD4+ T cells through negative selection following 10 days in culture. This entry comes from a study of vaccination and CD4 T cells after COVID-19. Overall study: The cells in question were stimulated using overlapping spike peptides derived from SARS-CoV-2, HCoV-NL63, HCoV-OC43 and HCoV-229E.

CDR3 length: 15 amino acids. The germline V gene encodes CDR1 SEHNR and CDR2 FQNEAQ (reference sequence). The V and J ends lost 3 bases and 1 base respectively, with 12 bases between them. The Oncomine TCR Beta short-read assay sequenced DNA from cultured CD4+ T cells. One entry per CDR3 protein results from TCRdb running MiXCR on the PCR reads. The sample gives around 19,000 distinct CDR3 sequences, 55% to 70% of which show up once; more than 8.5% is in the top ten. The receptor was isolated from a human donor who had recovered from COVID-19. The sequencing used CD4+ T cells from blood, cultured in vitro, collected after SARS-CoV-2 vaccination. The chain is built from TRBV7-9 and TRBJ1-2, with no clear D. CDR3 in amino acids: CASSLALRVNYGYTF. Here the CDR3 DNA reads TGTGCCAGCAGCTTGGCCCTGCGGGTTAACTATGGCTACACCTTC.